This T cell receptor (beta chain) is drawn from a study of siplizumab effects on memory and regulatory T cells. Overall study findings and caveats: For siplizumab cultures, the suppressive function of their proliferating Tregs was not confirmed.

The V gene's germline CDR1 is MGHRA and CDR2 YSYEKL. The CDR3 runs 14 residues. Trimming removed 4 bases from V and 2 bases from J, with 12 bases in between. Profiling relied on immunoSEQ multiplex PCR, and the TCRdb table lists in-frame clones only, not all of them. The profile shows over 100,000 clones, roughly 90% of them singletons. Comment on this clone: Its antigen is not known.

The sequenced sample was CD4+ T cells sorted from blood. The rearrangement uses TRBV4-1 and TRBJ2-7; D is perhaps TRBD2 (6 bases). This receptor was taken from a human donor in good health. DNA of the CDR3: TGCGCCAGCAGCCGGGAGGCCCAGACCTACGAGCAGTACTTC. It translates to CASSREAQTYEQYF.